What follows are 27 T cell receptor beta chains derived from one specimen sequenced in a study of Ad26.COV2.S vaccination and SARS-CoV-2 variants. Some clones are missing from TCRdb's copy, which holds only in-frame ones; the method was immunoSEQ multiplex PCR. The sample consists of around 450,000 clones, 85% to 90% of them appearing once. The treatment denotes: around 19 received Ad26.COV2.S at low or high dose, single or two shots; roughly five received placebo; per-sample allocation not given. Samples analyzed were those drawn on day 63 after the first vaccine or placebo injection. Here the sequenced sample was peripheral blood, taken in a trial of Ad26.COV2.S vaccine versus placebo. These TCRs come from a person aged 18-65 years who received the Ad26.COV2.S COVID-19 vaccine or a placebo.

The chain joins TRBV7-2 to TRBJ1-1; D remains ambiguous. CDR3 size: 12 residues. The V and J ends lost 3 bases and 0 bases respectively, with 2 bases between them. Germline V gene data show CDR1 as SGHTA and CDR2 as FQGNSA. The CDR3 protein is CASSFMNTEAFF. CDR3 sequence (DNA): TGTGCCAGCAGCTTCATGAACACTGAAGCTTTCTTT. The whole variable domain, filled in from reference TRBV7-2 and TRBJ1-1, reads GAGVSQSPSNKVTEKGKDVELRCDPISGHTALYWYRQSLGQGLEFLIYFQGNSAPDKSGLPSDRFSAERTGGSVSTLTIQRTQQEDSAVYLCASSFMNTEAFFGQGTRLTVV.

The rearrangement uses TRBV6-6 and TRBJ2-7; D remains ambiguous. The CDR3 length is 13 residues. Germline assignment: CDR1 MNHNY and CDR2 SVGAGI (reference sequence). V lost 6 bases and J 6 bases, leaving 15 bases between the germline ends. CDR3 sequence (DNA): TGTGCCAGCAGAAAAGACCTAGGATCCGAGCAGTACGTC. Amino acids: CASRKDLGSEQYV.

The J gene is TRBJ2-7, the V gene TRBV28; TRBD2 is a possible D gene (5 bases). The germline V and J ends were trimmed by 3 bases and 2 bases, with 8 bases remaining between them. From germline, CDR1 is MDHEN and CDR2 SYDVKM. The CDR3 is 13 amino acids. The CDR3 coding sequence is TGTGCCAGCAGTTTGGTGGGAGCCTACGAGCAGTACTTC. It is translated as CASSLVGAYEQYF.

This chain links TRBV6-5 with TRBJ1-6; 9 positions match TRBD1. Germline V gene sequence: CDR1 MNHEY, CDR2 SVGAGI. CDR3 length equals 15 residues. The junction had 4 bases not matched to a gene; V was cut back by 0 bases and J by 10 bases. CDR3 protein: CASSYSRTGESPLHF. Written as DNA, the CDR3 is TGTGCCAGCAGTTACTCTCGGACAGGGGAATCACCCCTCCACTTT.

CDR3 region: CASSRNTGGSSEQFF. The CDR3 DNA sequence: TGTGCCAGCAGCCGCAATACAGGGGGCTCGAGTGAGCAGTTCTTC. This chain links TRBV6-6 with TRBJ2-1; 9 nucleotides agree with TRBD1. CDR1 and CDR2 from the germline V gene are MNHNY and SVGAGI (reference sequence). The CDR3 length is 15 residues. V lost 6 bases to trimming and J lost 9 bases; unmatched junction nucleotides: 12.

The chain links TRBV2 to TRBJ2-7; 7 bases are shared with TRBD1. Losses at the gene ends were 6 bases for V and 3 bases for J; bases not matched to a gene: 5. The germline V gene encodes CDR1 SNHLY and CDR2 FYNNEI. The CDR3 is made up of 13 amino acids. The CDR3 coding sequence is TGTGCCAGCAGCTGGGACAGAAACTACGAGCAGTACTTC. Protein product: CASSWDRNYEQYF.

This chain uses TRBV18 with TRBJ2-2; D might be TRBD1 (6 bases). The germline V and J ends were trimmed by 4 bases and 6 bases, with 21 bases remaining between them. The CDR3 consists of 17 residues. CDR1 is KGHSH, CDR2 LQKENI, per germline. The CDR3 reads CASSRWGLSGNAGELFF. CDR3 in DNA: TGTGCCAGCTCACGTTGGGGGCTGAGCGGCAATGCCGGGGAGCTGTTTTTT.

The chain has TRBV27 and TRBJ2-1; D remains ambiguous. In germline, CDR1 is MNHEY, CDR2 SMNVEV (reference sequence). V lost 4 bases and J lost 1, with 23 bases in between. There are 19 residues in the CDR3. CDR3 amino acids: CASSSHNGKGLGSYNEQFF. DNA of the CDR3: TGTGCCAGCAGTTCCCATAACGGAAAGGGCCTCGGGTCCTACAATGAGCAGTTCTTC.

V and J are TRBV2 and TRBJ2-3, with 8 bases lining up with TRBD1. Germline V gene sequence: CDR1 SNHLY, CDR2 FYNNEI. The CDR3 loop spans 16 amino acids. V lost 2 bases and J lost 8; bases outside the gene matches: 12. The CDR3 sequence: CASSERGQDLRGTQYF. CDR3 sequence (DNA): TGTGCCAGCAGTGAAAGGGGACAGGACCTTCGGGGTACGCAGTATTTT.

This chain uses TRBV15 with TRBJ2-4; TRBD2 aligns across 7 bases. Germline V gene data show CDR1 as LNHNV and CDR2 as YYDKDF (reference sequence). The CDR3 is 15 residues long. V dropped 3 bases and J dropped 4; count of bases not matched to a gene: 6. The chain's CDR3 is CATSRETSLKNIQYF. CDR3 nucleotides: TGTGCCACCAGCAGGGAGACTAGCCTTAAAAACATTCAGTACTTC.

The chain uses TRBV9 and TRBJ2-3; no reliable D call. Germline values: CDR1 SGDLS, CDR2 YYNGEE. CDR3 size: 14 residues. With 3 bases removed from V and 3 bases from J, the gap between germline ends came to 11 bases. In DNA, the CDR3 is TGTGCCAGCAGCGGACCGCAACCAACAGATACGCAGTATTTT. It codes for CASSGPQPTDTQYF.

The CDR3 is CASSLTIRETQYF. The CDR3 bases are TGCGCCAGCAGCTTGACTATTAGAGAGACCCAGTACTTC. The V and J genes are TRBV5-1 and TRBJ2-5, with D uncertain. CDR1 and CDR2 from the germline V gene are SGHRS and YFSETQ. V gave up 1 base and J gave up 4 bases, with 8 bases separating them. CDR3 length equals 13 residues.

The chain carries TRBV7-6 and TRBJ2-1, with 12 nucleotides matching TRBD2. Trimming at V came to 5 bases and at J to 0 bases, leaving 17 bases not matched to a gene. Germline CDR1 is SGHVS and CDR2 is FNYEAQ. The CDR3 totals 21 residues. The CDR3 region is CASSPPPGTSGRLSSYNEQFF. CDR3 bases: TGTGCCAGCAGCCCACCCCCCGGGACTAGCGGGCGTCTGAGCTCCTACAATGAGCAGTTCTTC.

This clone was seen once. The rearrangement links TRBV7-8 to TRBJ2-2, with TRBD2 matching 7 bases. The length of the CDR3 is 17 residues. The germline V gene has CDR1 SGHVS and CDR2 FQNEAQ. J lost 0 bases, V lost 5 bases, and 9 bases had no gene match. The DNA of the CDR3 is TGTGCCAGCAGCCACAGGACGGCGGGGGCGAACACCGGGGAGCTGTTTTTT. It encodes CASSHRTAGANTGELFF.

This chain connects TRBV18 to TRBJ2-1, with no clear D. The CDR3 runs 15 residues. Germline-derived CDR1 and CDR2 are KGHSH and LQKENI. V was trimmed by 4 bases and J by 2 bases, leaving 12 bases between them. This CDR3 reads CASSLEWTTYNEQFF. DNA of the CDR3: TGTGCCAGCTCACTCGAATGGACCACCTACAATGAGCAGTTCTTC.

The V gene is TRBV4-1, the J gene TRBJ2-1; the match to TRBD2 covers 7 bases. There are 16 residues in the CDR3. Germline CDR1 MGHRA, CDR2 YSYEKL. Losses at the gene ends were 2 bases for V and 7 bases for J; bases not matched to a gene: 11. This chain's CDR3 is CASSQIPSGRGNEQFF. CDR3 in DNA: TGCGCCAGCAGCCAAATCCCTAGCGGTCGAGGGAATGAGCAGTTCTTC.

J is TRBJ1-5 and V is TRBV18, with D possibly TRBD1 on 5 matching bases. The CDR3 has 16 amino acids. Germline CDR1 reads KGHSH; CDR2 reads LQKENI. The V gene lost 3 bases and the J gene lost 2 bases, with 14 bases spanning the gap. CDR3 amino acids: CASSPGQQGGNQPQHF. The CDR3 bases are TGTGCCAGCTCACCTGGACAACAAGGAGGCAATCAGCCCCAGCATTTT.

CDR3 nucleotides: TGTGCCAGCTCACCGTTCGAAAATCAGCCCCAGCATTTT. It yields the protein CASSPFENQPQHF. J is TRBJ1-5 and V is TRBV18, with unresolved D. V dropped 3 bases and J dropped 4 bases, with 7 bases sitting between them. The CDR3 spans 13 residues. CDR1 and CDR2 (germline): KGHSH, LQKENI.

DNA of the CDR3: TGTGCCAGTAGTACCGACAGGCGGCGGAATCAGCCCCAGCATTTT. This encodes CASSTDRRRNQPQHF. V gene TRBV19 combines with J gene TRBJ1-5; a weak D match, TRBD1 (6 bases). V lost 4 bases to trimming and J lost 4 bases, with 14 bases between them. The CDR3 has 15 residues. Germline V CDR1 and CDR2: LNHDA, SQIVND (reference sequence).

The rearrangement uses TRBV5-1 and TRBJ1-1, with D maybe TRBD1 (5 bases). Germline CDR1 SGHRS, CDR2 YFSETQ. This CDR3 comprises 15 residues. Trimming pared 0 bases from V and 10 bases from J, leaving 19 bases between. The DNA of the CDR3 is TGCGCCAGCAGCTTGGGATGGGGGACCGAAACGGGAGCTTTCTTT. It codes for CASSLGWGTETGAFF.

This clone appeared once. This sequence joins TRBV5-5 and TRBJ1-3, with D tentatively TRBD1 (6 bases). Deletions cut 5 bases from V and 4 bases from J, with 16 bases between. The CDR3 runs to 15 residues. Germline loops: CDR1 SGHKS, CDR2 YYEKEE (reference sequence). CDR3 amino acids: CASRAAGASGNTIYF. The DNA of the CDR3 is TGTGCCAGCAGGGCGGCAGGGGCAAGCGGAAACACCATATATTTT.

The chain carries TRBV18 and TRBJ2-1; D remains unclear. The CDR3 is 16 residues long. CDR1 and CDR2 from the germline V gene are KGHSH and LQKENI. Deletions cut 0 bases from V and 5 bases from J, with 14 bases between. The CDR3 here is CASSPPNPTANNEQFF. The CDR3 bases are TGTGCCAGCTCACCACCCAACCCCACGGCCAACAATGAGCAGTTCTTC.

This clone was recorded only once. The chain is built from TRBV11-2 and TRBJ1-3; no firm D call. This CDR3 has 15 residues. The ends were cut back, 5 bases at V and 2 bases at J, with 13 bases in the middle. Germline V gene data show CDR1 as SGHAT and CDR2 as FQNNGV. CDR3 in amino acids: CASSPTASPGNTIYF. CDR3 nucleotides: TGTGCCAGCAGCCCCACAGCCTCCCCTGGAAACACCATATATTTT.

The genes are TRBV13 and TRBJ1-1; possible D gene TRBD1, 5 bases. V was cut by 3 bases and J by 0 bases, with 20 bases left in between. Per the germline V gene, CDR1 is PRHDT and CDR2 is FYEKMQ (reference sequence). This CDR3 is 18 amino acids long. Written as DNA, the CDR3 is TGTGCCAGCAGCTTGGAGGGAACAGGAGGTCCCCTGAACACTGAAGCTTTCTTT. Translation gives CASSLEGTGGPLNTEAFF.

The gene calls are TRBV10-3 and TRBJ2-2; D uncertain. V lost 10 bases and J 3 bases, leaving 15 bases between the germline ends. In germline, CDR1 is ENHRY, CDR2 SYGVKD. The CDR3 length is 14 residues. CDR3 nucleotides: TGTGCCACCCAAAAACGGACCGACACCGGGGAGCTGTTTTTT. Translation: CATQKRTDTGELFF.

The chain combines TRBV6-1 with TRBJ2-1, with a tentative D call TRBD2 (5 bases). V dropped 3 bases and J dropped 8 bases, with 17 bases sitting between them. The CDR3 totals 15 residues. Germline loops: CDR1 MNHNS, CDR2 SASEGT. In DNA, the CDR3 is TGTGCCAGCAGTGAGATGAGCGGATATGGCGATGAGCAGTTCTTC. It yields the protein CASSEMSGYGDEQFF.

In DNA, the CDR3 is TGTGCCAGCATTTCCGGCGAGGGGAGAGATACGCAGTATTTT. Amino acid sequence: CASISGEGRDTQYF. The chain uses TRBV6-6 and TRBJ2-3; D may match TRBD1 or TRBD2 (5 bases each). From germline, CDR1 is MNHNY and CDR2 SVGAGI (reference sequence). This CDR3 contains 14 residues. Trimming removed 7 bases from V and 5 bases from J, with 16 bases in between.